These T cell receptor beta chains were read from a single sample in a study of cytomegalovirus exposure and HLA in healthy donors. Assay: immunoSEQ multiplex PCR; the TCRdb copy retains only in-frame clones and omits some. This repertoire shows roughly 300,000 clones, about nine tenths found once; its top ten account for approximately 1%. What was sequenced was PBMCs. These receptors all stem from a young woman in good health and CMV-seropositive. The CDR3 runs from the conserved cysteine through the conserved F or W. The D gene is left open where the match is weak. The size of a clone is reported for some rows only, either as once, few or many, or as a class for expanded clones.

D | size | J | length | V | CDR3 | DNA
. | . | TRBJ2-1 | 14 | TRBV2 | CASQQGFSYNEQFF | TGTGCCAGCCAGCAGGGGTTCTCCTACAATGAGCAGTTCTTC
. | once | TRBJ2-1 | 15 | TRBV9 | CASSVEGSQWNEQFF | TGTGCCAGCAGCGTAGAGGGTAGCCAGTGGAATGAGCAGTTCTTC
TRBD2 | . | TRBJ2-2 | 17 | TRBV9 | CASSVVAGEPGTGELFF | TGTGCCAGCAGCGTAGTAGCGGGAGAACCGGGGACCGGGGAGCTGTTTTTT
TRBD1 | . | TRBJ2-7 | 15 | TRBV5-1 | CASSADRGLTYEQYF | TGCGCCAGCAGCGCAGACAGGGGGTTGACCTACGAGCAGTACTTC
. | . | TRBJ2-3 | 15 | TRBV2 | CASKGRTGSTDTQYF | TGTGCCAGCAAAGGGAGGACGGGAAGCACAGATACGCAGTATTTT
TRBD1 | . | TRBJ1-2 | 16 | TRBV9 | CASSDERGRPGFGYTF | TGTGCCAGCAGCGACGAGAGGGGGCGTCCCGGTTTTGGCTACACCTTC
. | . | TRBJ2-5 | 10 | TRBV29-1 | CSGTDGAQYF | TGCAGCGGGACGGACGGGGCCCAGTACTTC
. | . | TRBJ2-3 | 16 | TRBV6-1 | CASSELRQGSTDTQYF | TGTGCCAGCAGTGAGCTGCGTCAGGGGTCCACAGATACGCAGTATTTT
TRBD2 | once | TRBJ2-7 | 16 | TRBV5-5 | CASSLPAGVSSYEQYF | TGTGCCAGCAGCTTGCCGGCGGGGGTTAGCTCCTACGAGCAGTACTTC
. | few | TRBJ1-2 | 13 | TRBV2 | CASALGNNYGYTF | TGTGCCAGCGCCCTGGGCAATAACTATGGCTACACCTTC
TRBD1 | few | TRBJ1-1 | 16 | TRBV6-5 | CASSSGQGLMNTEAFF | TGTGCCAGCAGTTCCGGACAGGGGCTGATGAACACTGAAGCTTTCTTT
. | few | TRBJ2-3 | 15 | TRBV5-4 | CASGGGGSPTDTQYF | TGTGCCAGTGGAGGGGGCGGGAGTCCCACAGATACGCAGTATTTT
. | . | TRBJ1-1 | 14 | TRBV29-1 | CSVESREGGVEAFF | TGCAGCGTTGAATCCAGGGAGGGCGGGGTGGAAGCTTTCTTT
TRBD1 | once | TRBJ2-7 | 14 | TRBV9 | CASSAGTEPYEQYF | TGTGCCAGCAGCGCCGGGACAGAGCCCTACGAGCAGTACTTC
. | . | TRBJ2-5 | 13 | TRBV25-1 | CASSELAEETQYF | TGTGCCAGCAGTGAATTGGCAGAAGAGACCCAGTACTTC
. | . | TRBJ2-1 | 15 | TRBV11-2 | CASSLAQGSYNEQFF | TGTGCCAGCAGCTTAGCACAGGGTTCCTACAATGAGCAGTTCTTC
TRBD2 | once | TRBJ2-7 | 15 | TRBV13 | CASSLSSGGPSKQYF | TGTGCCAGCAGCTTATCTAGCGGGGGCCCCTCTAAGCAGTACTTC
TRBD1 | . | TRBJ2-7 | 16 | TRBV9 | CASSRSEGTGPYEQYF | TGTGCCAGCAGTCGTAGTGAAGGGACAGGCCCCTACGAGCAGTACTTC
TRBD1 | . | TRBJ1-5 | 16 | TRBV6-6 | CASSLRDRGHNQPQHF | TGTGCCAGCAGCCTCCGGGACAGGGGGCACAATCAGCCCCAGCATTTT
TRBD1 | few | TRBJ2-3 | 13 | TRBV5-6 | CASRDRGTDTQYF | TGTGCCAGCAGAGACAGGGGCACAGATACGCAGTATTTT
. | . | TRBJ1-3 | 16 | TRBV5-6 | CASSLAPRGPGNTIYF | TGTGCCAGCAGCTTGGCCCCGAGGGGCCCTGGAAACACCATATATTTT
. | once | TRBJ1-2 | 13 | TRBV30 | CAWTGQKFYGYTF | TGTGCCTGGACTGGACAGAAATTCTATGGCTACACCTTC
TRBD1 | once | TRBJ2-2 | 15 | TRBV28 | CASSQGQGVTGELFF | TGTGCCAGCAGCCAAGGACAGGGGGTGACCGGGGAGCTGTTTTTT
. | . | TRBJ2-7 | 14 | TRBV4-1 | CASSQEEGSYEQYF | TGCGCCAGCAGCCAAGAAGAGGGATCCTACGAGCAGTACTTC
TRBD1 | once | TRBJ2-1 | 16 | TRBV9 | CASSRGQGAAYNEQFF | TGTGCCAGCAGCCGAGGACAGGGGGCGGCCTACAATGAGCAGTTCTTC
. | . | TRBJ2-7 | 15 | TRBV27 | CASSLWGGASVEQYF | TGTGCCAGCAGTTTATGGGGCGGGGCTAGCGTTGAGCAGTACTTC
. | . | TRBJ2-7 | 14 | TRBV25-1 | CASSGRTVLYEQYF | TGTGCCAGCAGTGGGAGGACAGTCCTCTACGAGCAGTACTTC
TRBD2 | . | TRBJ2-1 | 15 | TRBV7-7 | CASSLGSSGKNEQFF | TGTGCCAGCAGCTTAGGGTCTAGCGGGAAGAATGAGCAGTTCTTC
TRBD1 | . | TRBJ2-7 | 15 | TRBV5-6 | CASSLDVGTANEQYF | TGTGCCAGCAGCTTGGACGTAGGGACAGCCAACGAGCAGTACTTC
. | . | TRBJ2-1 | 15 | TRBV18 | CASSPPGQGLNEQFF | TGTGCCAGCTCACCACCGGGCCAGGGGTTGAATGAGCAGTTCTTC
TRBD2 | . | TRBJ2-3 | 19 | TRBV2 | CASSGRTSGAKGNTDTQYF | TGTGCCAGCAGTGGTAGGACTAGCGGGGCAAAAGGCAACACAGATACGCAGTATTTT
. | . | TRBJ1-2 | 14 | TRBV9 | CASSVDGGSYGYTF | TGTGCCAGCAGCGTAGATGGGGGGTCCTATGGCTACACCTTC
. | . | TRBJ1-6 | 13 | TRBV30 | CAWSPKASSPLHF | TGTGCCTGGAGTCCCAAGGCGAGTTCACCCCTCCACTTT
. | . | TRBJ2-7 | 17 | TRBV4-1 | CASSQDHLLTFSYEQYF | TGCGCCAGCAGCCAAGATCACCTGTTGACTTTCTCCTACGAGCAGTACTTC
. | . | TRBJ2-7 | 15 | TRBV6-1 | CASTNPRDGTYEQYF | TGTGCCAGCACCAACCCCCGGGACGGTACCTACGAGCAGTACTTC
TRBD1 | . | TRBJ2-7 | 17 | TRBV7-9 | CASSLDAGSGGLYEQYF | TGTGCCAGCAGCTTAGATGCCGGGTCAGGGGGTCTCTACGAGCAGTACTTC
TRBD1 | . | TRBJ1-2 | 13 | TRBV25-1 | CASSGGQGYGYTF | TGTGCCAGCAGTGGGGGACAGGGCTATGGCTACACCTTC
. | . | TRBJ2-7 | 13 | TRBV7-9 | CASRDRTGYEQYF | TGTGCCAGCAGGGATCGTACGGGTTACGAGCAGTACTTC
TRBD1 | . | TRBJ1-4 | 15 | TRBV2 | CASSERTGVNEKLFF | TGTGCCAGCAGTGAAAGGACAGGGGTCAATGAAAAACTGTTTTTT
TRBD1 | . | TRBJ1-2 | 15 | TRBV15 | CATSGYGDRVFGYTF | TGTGCCACCAGCGGATACGGGGACAGGGTTTTTGGCTACACCTTC
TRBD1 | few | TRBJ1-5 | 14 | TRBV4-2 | CASSPRQGDQPQHF | TGTGCCAGCAGCCCCAGACAGGGGGATCAGCCCCAGCATTTT
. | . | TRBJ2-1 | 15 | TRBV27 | CASTPLPPRDNEQFF | TGTGCCAGCACTCCGCTCCCCCCTCGGGACAATGAGCAGTTCTTC
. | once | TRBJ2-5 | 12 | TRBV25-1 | CASKGSKETQYF | TGTGCCAGCAAAGGGAGTAAAGAGACCCAGTACTTC
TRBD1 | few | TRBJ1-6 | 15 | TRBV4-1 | CASSVRTGFNSPLHF | TGCGCCAGCAGCGTACGGACAGGTTTTAATTCACCCCTCCACTTT
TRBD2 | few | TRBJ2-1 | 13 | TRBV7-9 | CASSSSSGSEQFF | TGTGCCAGCAGCTCCTCTAGCGGGAGTGAGCAGTTCTTC
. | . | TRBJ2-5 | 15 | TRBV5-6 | CASSLAMGTGETQYF | TGTGCCAGCAGCTTGGCCATGGGGACTGGGGAGACCCAGTACTTC
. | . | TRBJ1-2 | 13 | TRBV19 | CATVLNWGSGYTF | TGTGCCACAGTACTTAACTGGGGATCTGGCTACACCTTC
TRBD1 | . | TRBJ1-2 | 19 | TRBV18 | CASSPPYATGQGLNYGYTF | TGTGCCAGCTCACCACCGTATGCGACCGGACAGGGATTGAACTATGGCTACACCTTC
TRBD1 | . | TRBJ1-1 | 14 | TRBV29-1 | CSVEIGQGRAEAFF | TGCAGCGTTGAAATAGGACAGGGGAGGGCTGAAGCTTTCTTT
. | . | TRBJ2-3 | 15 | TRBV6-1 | CASSEISGSTDTQYF | TGTGCCAGCAGTGAAATCAGTGGGAGCACAGATACGCAGTATTTT
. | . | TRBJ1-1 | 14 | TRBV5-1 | CASSLVLENTEAFF | TGCGCCAGCAGCTTGGTCCTGGAGAACACTGAAGCTTTCTTT
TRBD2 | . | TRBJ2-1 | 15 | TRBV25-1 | CASTRTSGSYNEQFF | TGTGCCAGCACCCGAACTAGCGGGAGCTACAATGAGCAGTTCTTC